What follows describes a single T cell receptor beta chain. The antigen it binds to is not known. No qualities accompany the bases; no much larger clone lies one base away. Library prep was done by the immunoSEQ multiplex PCR assay. The multiplex PCR relied on a mix of 60 forward primers for TCR Vbeta segments and 13 reverse primers for TCR Jbeta segments. A multiplex PCR assay on genomic DNA amplified the CDR3 region of rearranged TCR beta genes. On the Illumina HiSeq System, the amplified TCR beta libraries were sequenced as 87-base-pair reads. The original methods were these. A later analysis counted approximately 76 million unique TCR beta chains across the 666 repertoires, and some 11 million of these chains were shared by at least two donors. Raw reads were error-corrected and collapsed into unique sequences with a nearest-neighbor algorithm that merged closely related sequences to remove PCR and sequencing errors. Alignment of CDR3 sequences to IMGT reference sequences was used to assign V, D and J gene segments. For a sequence to be retained, a match of at least six nucleotides was required to both a V gene segment and a J gene segment. Rearrangements were classified as productive when the CDR3 lacked stop codons and remained in frame with V and J, and all other rearrangements were classified as non-productive. Following IMGT convention, CDR3 was defined as the stretch from the second conserved V-encoded cysteine up to the conserved J-encoded phenylalanine. Sequences without an unambiguous match to a single V gene segment were excluded from the earlier analysis of 500 to 700 of the donors. In an earlier analysis of approximately 590 of the donors, a V segment was called functional when productive rearrangements were above 56.7%, and segregating when the standard deviation between donors exceeded 5%. A statistical classification framework was developed to diagnose cytomegalovirus status using the catalog of TCR beta chain sequences. In a later analysis, V and J genes were assigned by comparing TCR nucleotide sequences against IMGT/GENE-DB human TR gene sequences. Using the TCRdist pipeline, a later analysis assigned CDR3 sequences along with most-parsimonious VDJ recombination scenarios. In a later analysis, every TCR beta chain was defined by the combination of its CDR3 amino acid sequence and its V-gene family, and reads without a unique V-gene family were dropped. A later analysis removed 592 highly shared, low-generation-probability nucleotide sequences to deal with suspected cross-contamination and a sequencing artifact. A later analysis calculated a clonal expansion index for each public chain from normalized within-repertoire ranks of inferred template counts. Generation probabilities in a later analysis came from a VDJ recombination model fitted to out-of-frame rearrangements, and those results were checked against IGoR. Hypergeometric tests were used in a later analysis to score TCR-TCR, TCR-HLA and TCR-CMV co-occurrence, with a repertoire-size bias correction applied to the TCR pairs. False discovery rates were estimated in a later analysis by permuting HLA or CMV assignments 20 times. In a later analysis, co-occurring TCRs were grouped using DBSCAN, with TCRdist sequence similarity added in when clustering inside HLA-allele-positive subsets. Repertoires with fewer than 30,000 or more than 120,000 public chains were left out of co-occurrence clustering, as were four to six repertoires with anomalous nucleotide sharing. Here the immuneACCESS table is served through TCRdb, limited to in-frame sequences with V and J called. Missing clones are a known gap in these copies; in checked studies unresolved V genes cover under half, and the rest lacks a known reason. V and J calls plus clone size are reproduced from that table; the DNA served to infer D and trimming. The table for this sample lists more than 200,000 clones; 82% of them were counted only once. The top ten hold around 6% of the sample.

This sample was included in a study of cytomegalovirus exposure and HLA in healthy donors (dated by TCRdb to about 2017). Study-level background: According to an earlier analysis of 587 of the donors, roughly 180 million T cells yielded roughly 110 million unique TCR beta sequences and about 300 Gb of sequence data. Five DR-DQ haplotypes were treated as single units for association and clustering because of strong linkage in the cohort. Rather than using new phenotypic data, the later analysis identified candidate immune exposures from TCR beta sequences and from how often those sequences occurred across donors. Using immunosequencing, the study profiled T cell repertoires from around 670 subjects and related those repertoires to cytomegalovirus serostatus. In a later analysis, previously published TCR beta repertoires from several hundred donors were re-analyzed and high-resolution HLA genotyping was added so that TCR occurrence patterns could be studied. Roughly 300 gigabases of sequencing data and approximately 85 million unique TCR sequences were included in an early release covering 550 to 650 HLA-typed donors. Among the roughly 390 genotyped donors, around 81% belonged to the genetic ancestry cluster associated with self-reported Caucasian donors. HLA typing included class I and class II loci at four-digit resolution. Donor age, sex, ethnicity and CMV serostatus were compiled alongside the repertoire data. Every repertoire in the discovery cohort had been generated on one and the same sequencing platform. Genome-wide SNP genotypes for about 55% of the 666 donors were used in a later genetic analysis, which treated that subset as a discovery cohort. In addition to the first cohort of 666 subjects, a separate validation cohort of 130 or so different subjects was used. To predict cytomegalovirus infection status, the study brought together high-throughput TCR immunosequencing, statistical association of individual TCRs with disease status, and machine learning. The aim of the study was to test whether cataloging public T cell receptors could identify signatures of past pathogen exposure. Among around 400 genotyped donors of the cohort, an average of about 240,000 unique TCR beta nucleotide sequences were sequenced per donor, roughly 20% of them non-productive. Typing coverage differed by locus: A, B, C, DRB1 and DQB1 were typed in about 620-640 donors, DQA1 in 522, DPA1 in 600 to 610, and DPB1 in 450 to 490. To decide whether each TCR beta V gene segment behaved as functional or pseudogenic, an earlier analysis of approximately 620 of the donors relied on high-throughput TCR beta sequencing. The paper's findings and limits, for the study overall: The classifier was reported to diagnose cytomegalovirus status with high specificity and sensitivity in both the original and validation cohorts. An association between a missense DCLRE1C variant and V-gene and J-gene trimming of TCR beta chains was found in a later genetic analysis and replicated in an independent cohort. A cluster of highly shared sequence variants was judged likely to be a technical artifact of the sequencing pipeline. Because some donors lacked HLA typing at each locus, the association tests relied only on the typed subset. Compared with equally common non-associated chains, HLA-associated TCR beta chains in a later analysis were more clonally expanded and had lower generation probabilities. In a later genetic analysis, fewer N-insertions in productive TCRs were reported among donors in an Asian-associated ancestry cluster than the roughly 640-donor mean. Immune exposure information for the cohort was limited to CMV serostatus. The study gave a list of 150 to 200 TCR beta chains associated with cytomegalovirus. A further reported finding was that TCR beta sequences accurately predicted the HLA-A and HLA-B alleles for most subjects in the first cohort. Most TCR sequences were seen in very few donors, while some public TCRs were found in many individuals. The authors suggested that the approach could potentially be generalized to other disease states and immunological phenotypes. Broadly in line with IMGT annotations, most TCR beta V segments showed up in productive rearrangements about 90% or about 30% of the time in an earlier analysis of under 700 of the donors. A later analysis found that TCR association rates varied across HLA loci, with DRB1 alleles showing the most associated TCRs and HLA-C alleles the fewest. This cohort had only TCR beta chains sequenced, and the lack of alpha or paired-chain data limited which features could be detected. Presence/absence analyses assumed roughly uniform sequencing depth across donors, an assumption that may not hold. A few of the identified cytomegalovirus-associated TCR beta chains were confirmed in vitro to be specific for cytomegalovirus antigens. A later analysis reported that several top co-occurrence clusters appeared linked to parvovirus B19, influenza, CMV and Epstein-Barr virus. Linkage disequilibrium might explain the correlated functional status among segregating V segments, but an unknown experimental factor could not be ruled out. Assigning TCR associations to individual alleles was difficult when HLA alleles, especially DR and DQ, strongly co-occurred. Because the 87-base-pair reads could not distinguish some IMGT-functional V segments, including TRBV6-2 and TRBV6-3, those segments were excluded. Over 15 rarely observed V segments, including chromosome 9 orphons, were excluded from the earlier analysis of just under 600 of the donors because counts were too low. A later analysis associated about 18,000 TCR beta sequences with specific HLA alleles at a false discovery rate of 0.05. A later analysis found that most CMV-associated TCR beta chains appeared HLA-restricted, with HLA associations seemingly driven largely by CMV exposure.

The CDR3, from cysteine to phenylalanine, totals 13 residues. This entry keeps only the CDR3 DNA: 39 bases, framed from base 1. CDR1 MNHNY and CDR2 SVGAGI are derived from the germline V gene (reference sequence). The germline ends are 11 bases apart after V is trimmed by 6 bases and J by 3 bases. The cohort consisted of 600 to 700 healthy bone marrow donors. All cohort members were sampled while nominally healthy, although unrecorded immune exposures were likely present. The donor tested CMV seropositive, placing the donor among the roughly 300 seropositive members of the cohort. A peripheral blood sample was collected from each donor, and TCR beta sequencing was performed on peripheral blood mononuclear cells. Genomic DNA was extracted from the blood cell samples with the Qiagen DNeasy Blood Extraction Kit.

The sequence is built from TRBV6-6 and TRBJ2-5; the D region possibly corresponds to TRBD1 (6 bases align). The TCR originated in a man aged 40-49 years in good health and CMV-seropositive. Specimen: PBMCs. The bases are TGTGCCAGCAGCCGCCGGACAGAAGAGACCCAGTACTTC. Translated, it gives CASSRRTEETQYF.